This section outlines one T cell receptor (beta chain) sequence together with its context. The antigen remains undetermined. This sample was included in a study of shared clonotypes between healthy human individuals. Study information: The people who gave samples were a couple of women and three men aged 18 to 49. Used for every donor were three CD4 naive, three CD4 memory, two CD8 naive and one CD8 memory plate.

Notes on the study in general: Some naive CD4 clonotypes, roughly 5%, turned up in common across four donors.

There are 17 residues in the CDR3. Generated by immunoSEQ multiplex PCR, the TCRdb table keeps only in-frame clones and is missing some. The sample includes hundreds of thousands of clones, 85% to 95% of them seen just once. CD45RO negativity and positive selection for CCR7 defined naive CD8 cells, a population that excluded terminally differentiated effector memory CD45RA+ cells. This sequence originates from a woman aged 25-40 years in good health. Sequenced sample: naive CD8+ T cells sorted from blood. The gene calls are TRBV21-1 and TRBJ2-2; TRBD2 is taken as the D call from the table, unchecked against the DNA. TRBV21-1 constitutes a pseudogene. DNA for the CDR3: TGTGCCAGCAGCAAAATTTACGAGCGGGAGAACACCGGGGAGCTGTTTTTT. Protein: CASSKIYERENTGELFF.